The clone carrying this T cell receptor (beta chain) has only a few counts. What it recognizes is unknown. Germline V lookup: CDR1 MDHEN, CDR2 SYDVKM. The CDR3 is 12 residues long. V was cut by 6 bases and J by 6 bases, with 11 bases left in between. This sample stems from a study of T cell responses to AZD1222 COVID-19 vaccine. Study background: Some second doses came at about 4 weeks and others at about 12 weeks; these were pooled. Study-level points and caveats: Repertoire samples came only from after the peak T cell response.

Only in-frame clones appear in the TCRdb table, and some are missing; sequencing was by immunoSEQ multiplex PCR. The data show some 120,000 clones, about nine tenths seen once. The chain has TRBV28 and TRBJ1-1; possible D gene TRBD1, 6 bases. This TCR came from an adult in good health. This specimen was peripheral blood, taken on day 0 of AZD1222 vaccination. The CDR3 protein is CASRTGGSEAFF. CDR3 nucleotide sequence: TGTGCCAGCAGGACCGGGGGCTCTGAAGCTTTCTTT.